This T cell receptor (beta chain) was documented in a study of blood T cell repertoires in COVID-19. Method: immunoSEQ multiplex PCR; TCRdb's copy keeps in-frame clones and lacks some. Of 150,000 to 200,000 clones in the sample, 70% to 90% are singletons; the top ten hold around 6.7%. Participants were aged about 18 to 89 years from 20 to 30 US areas. Symptom resolution, clearance, or two negative PCRs marked donors in Cohort 3 as recovered. The V end lost 0 bases, the J end lost 7 bases, and 13 bases lay between the germline ends. CDR1 and CDR2 (germline): SGHRS, YFSETQ. This CDR3 is built from 15 residues.

Sequenced: PBMCs or T cells enriched from blood (not recorded which). This sequence originates from a woman aged 45-60 years who had recovered from COVID-19. This chain joins TRBV5-1 and TRBJ1-4; the D gene is possibly TRBD1 (6 bases). CDR3 sequence (DNA): TGCGCCAGCAGCTTGGCTGGGGGCGACGGTGAAAAACTGTTTTTT. Amino acids: CASSLAGGDGEKLFF.